This T cell receptor (beta chain) comes out of a study of Ad26.COV2.S vaccination and SARS-CoV-2 variants. Overall study context: Doses of Ad26.COV2.S were injected into muscle once or twice, 56 days apart.

A single count supports this clone. The target antigen is unknown. Treatment in this sample: around 19 received Ad26.COV2.S at low or high dose, single or two shots; roughly five received placebo; per-sample allocation not given. Sampling happened 63 days after the first vaccine or placebo injection. Findings of the study overall: The analyses of TCR breadth and depth may have understated the size of total T cell responses. Placebo recipients and vaccine recipients were similar in non-spike TCR breadth.

V shed 5 bases and J shed 2 bases, with 9 bases lying between them. CDR1 is SGHTA, CDR2 FQGNSA, per germline. The CDR3 has 13 residues. The data were produced by immunoSEQ multiplex PCR, yet TCRdb's version contains in-frame clones alone and is incomplete. Of about 430,000 clones detected, 90% appear once; the ten largest clones hold more than 9%. The V and J genes are TRBV7-2 and TRBJ1-2; tentatively, D is TRBD1 (6 bases). Sample: peripheral blood, taken in a trial of Ad26.COV2.S vaccine versus placebo. The sequence was collected from a person aged 18 to 59 who received the Ad26.COV2.S COVID-19 vaccine or a placebo. This CDR3 is CASSPQGNYGYTF. CDR3 DNA: TGTGCCAGCAGCCCGCAGGGGAACTATGGCTACACCTTC.